This TCR beta chain is from a study of blood T cells in healthy people across ages. Study-wide results and caveats: Estimated diversity across one million T cells was deemed an underestimate.

As for this clonotype: The antigen is not known.

It was with a sample-barcoded 5' primer and a J-beta primer mix that a second PCR of about 6 to 12 cycles was run. TCRdb reprocessed the 5' RACE reads via MiXCR and lists one record per CDR3 protein. The table lists about 570,000 distinct CDR3 sequences, 25% to 30% of them singletons, with about 18% in the top ten. Germline V gives CDR1 LGHDT, CDR2 YNNKEL (reference sequence). The CDR3 consists of 16 residues. Trimming removed 1 base from V and 3 bases from J, with 15 bases in between. The chain employs TRBV3-1 and TRBJ1-2, with D possibly being TRBD1 (5 bases). The receptor was derived from a woman between 65 and 79 years old in good health. The specimen was blood. The CDR3 region has the DNA TGTGCCAGCAGCCAAGTGGGGCCGCCCCCGGACTATGGCTACACCTTC. It codes for CASSQVGPPPDYGYTF. The full variable domain, rest sourced from reference TRBV3-1 and TRBJ1-2, is DTAVSQTPKYLVTQMGNDKSIKCEQNLGHDTMYWYKQDSKKFLKIMFSYNNKELIINETVPNRFSPKSPDKAHLNLHINSLELGDSAVYFCASSQVGPPPDYGYTFGSGTRLTVV.